Described below is a single T cell receptor (beta chain) sequence and its context. This clone came up a few times. The specificity of this receptor is unknown. Within one base of it there is no much larger clone, and no base qualities were kept. This entry belongs to a study of cytomegalovirus exposure and HLA in healthy donors (dated by TCRdb to the late 2010s). Notes on the research overall: An earlier analysis of several hundred of the donors reported about 260 Gb of sequence data and 117 million unique TCR beta sequences obtained from about 200 million T cells. Approximately 300 gigabases of sequencing data and around 85 million unique TCR sequences made up an early release that covered 500 to 650 HLA-typed donors. Of the roughly 400 genotyped donors, 81% were placed in the genetic ancestry cluster associated with self-reported Caucasian donors. The aim of the study was to test whether cataloging public T cell receptors could identify signatures of past pathogen exposure. The study used immunosequencing to profile the T cell repertoires of several hundred subjects and linked those repertoires to cytomegalovirus serostatus. Along with the approximately 700-subject first cohort, a separate validation cohort of over a hundred different subjects was used. High-throughput TCR immunosequencing, statistical association of individual TCRs with disease status, and machine learning were combined to predict cytomegalovirus infection status. In a later analysis, previously published TCR beta repertoires from 666 donors were re-analyzed and high-resolution HLA genotyping was added so that TCR occurrence patterns could be studied. Rather than using new phenotypic data, the later analysis identified candidate immune exposures from TCR beta sequences and from how often those sequences occurred across donors. To decide whether each TCR beta V gene segment behaved as functional or pseudogenic, an earlier analysis of approximately 590 of the donors relied on high-throughput TCR beta sequencing. Donor age, sex, ethnicity and CMV serostatus were compiled alongside the repertoire data. In a later genetic analysis, genome-wide SNP genotypes for about 55% of the 666 donors were used, and that subset was treated as a discovery cohort. Every discovery cohort repertoire had been produced on one sequencing platform. HLA typing covered class I and class II loci at four-digit resolution. The number of typed donors differed by locus: about 620-630 for A, B, C, DRB1 and DQB1; 500 to 550 for DQA1; around 580 for DPA1; and roughly 470 for DPB1. A few DR-DQ haplotypes were treated as single units for association and clustering because of strong linkage in the cohort. On average, around 230,000 unique TCR beta nucleotide sequences were sequenced per donor among a few hundred genotyped donors of the cohort, with about 19% of those sequences being non-productive.

The cohort comprised 710 or so healthy bone marrow donors. Cohort members were all nominally healthy when sampled, although unrecorded immune exposures were likely present. The donor tested CMV seronegative, placing the donor among the roughly 350 seronegative members of the cohort. A peripheral blood sample was provided by each donor, and peripheral blood mononuclear cells were used for TCR beta sequencing. The Qiagen DNeasy Blood Extraction Kit was used to extract genomic DNA from the blood cell samples. Library method: the immunoSEQ multiplex PCR assay. For the multiplex PCR, a mixture combining 60 forward primers for TCR Vbeta segments and 13 reverse primers for TCR Jbeta segments was used. A multiplex PCR assay on genomic DNA amplified the CDR3 region of rearranged TCR beta genes. The Illumina HiSeq System was used to sequence the amplified TCR beta libraries as 87-base-pair reads. Processing in the source paper ran as follows. Across the 600 to 700 repertoires, a later analysis counted 80 million or so unique TCR beta chains, around 10 million of which were shared by at least two donors. To remove PCR and sequencing errors, raw reads were error-corrected and collapsed into unique sequences using a nearest-neighbor algorithm that merged closely related sequences. CDR3 sequences were aligned to IMGT reference sequences to assign V, D and J gene segments. Each retained sequence needed at least a six-nucleotide match to both a V gene segment and a J gene segment. Rearrangements were classified as productive when the CDR3 lacked stop codons and remained in frame with V and J, and all other rearrangements were classified as non-productive. Following IMGT convention, CDR3 was defined as the stretch from the second conserved V-encoded cysteine to the conserved J-encoded phenylalanine. In an earlier analysis of roughly 580 of the donors, sequences lacking an unambiguous match to a single V gene segment were excluded. An earlier analysis of approximately 590 of the donors classified V segments as functional when productive rearrangements were above 56.7% and as segregating when the standard deviation between donors was above 5%. A statistical classification framework was built for diagnosing cytomegalovirus status from the catalog of TCR beta chain sequences. V and J gene assignment, in a later analysis, came from comparing TCR nucleotide sequences with IMGT/GENE-DB human TR gene sequences. In a later analysis, CDR3 sequences and most-parsimonious VDJ recombination scenarios were assigned using the TCRdist pipeline. In a later analysis, every TCR beta chain was defined by the combination of its CDR3 amino acid sequence and its V-gene family, and reads without a unique V-gene family were dropped. In a later analysis, fewer than 650 highly shared, low-generation-probability nucleotide sequences were removed to address suspected cross-contamination and a sequencing artifact. For each public chain, a later analysis derived a clonal expansion index from normalized ranks of inferred template counts within each repertoire. Generation probabilities in a later analysis came from a VDJ recombination model fitted to out-of-frame rearrangements, and those results were checked against IGoR. Hypergeometric tests were used in a later analysis to score TCR-TCR, TCR-HLA and TCR-CMV co-occurrence, with a repertoire-size bias correction applied to the TCR pairs. A later analysis estimated false discovery rates by permuting HLA or CMV assignments 20 times. In a later analysis, co-occurring TCRs were grouped using DBSCAN, with TCRdist sequence similarity added in when clustering inside HLA-allele-positive subsets. Repertoires with fewer than 30,000 or more than 120,000 public chains were left out of co-occurrence clustering, as were a handful of repertoires with anomalous nucleotide sharing. The source is immuneACCESS, and TCRdb retained only in-frame sequences with V and J called. Part of the clones is not carried over; for the studies checked, unresolved V genes explain less than half of this, and the remainder is unexplained. V, J and clone size reflect that table, while D and trimming were determined from the DNA. This sample has 200,000 to 250,000 clones in its table, and 70% to 80% of those were observed once. 3.5% to 4% of the sample belongs to the ten largest clones.

As encoded in the germline V gene, CDR1 is MNHNS while CDR2 is SASEGT. From the cysteine up to the phenylalanine, the CDR3 has a length of 14 residues. The sequence is cut down to CDR3 DNA, 42 bases in frame from base 1. The germline ends are 9 bases apart after V is trimmed by 1 base and J by 2 bases. Broader findings and caveats from the paper: In both the original and validation cohorts, the classifier was reported to diagnose cytomegalovirus status with high specificity and sensitivity. A later analysis found that TCR association rates varied across HLA loci, with DRB1 alleles showing the most associated TCRs and HLA-C alleles the fewest. A later genetic analysis reported fewer N-insertions in productive TCRs among donors in an Asian-associated ancestry cluster than the roughly 620-donor mean. Correlated functional status among segregating V segments might be attributable to linkage disequilibrium, but an unknown experimental factor could not be ruled out. A cluster of highly shared sequence variants was judged likely to represent a technical artifact of the sequencing pipeline. A later analysis found that HLA-associated TCR beta chains were more clonally expanded and had lower generation probabilities than equally common non-associated chains. A later genetic analysis associated a missense DCLRE1C variant with V-gene and J-gene trimming of TCR beta chains, and an independent cohort replicated the association. The presence/absence analyses assumed that sequencing depth was roughly uniform across donors, and that assumption may not be true. In an earlier analysis of 500 to 650 of the donors, most TCR beta V segments appeared in productive rearrangements about 87% or about 30% of the time, broadly matching IMGT annotations. CMV serostatus was the only immune exposure information available for the cohort. A few of the identified cytomegalovirus-associated TCR beta chains were confirmed in vitro to be specific for cytomegalovirus antigens. A later analysis found that most CMV-associated TCR beta chains appeared HLA-restricted, with HLA associations seemingly driven largely by CMV exposure. In this cohort, only TCR beta chains were sequenced, and detectable features were limited by the absence of alpha or paired-chain data. In a later analysis, some 17,000 TCR beta sequences were associated with specific HLA alleles at a false discovery rate of 0.05. While some public TCRs were present in many individuals, most TCR sequences turned up only very rarely across donors. Some IMGT-functional V segments, including TRBV6-2 and TRBV6-3, could not be distinguished by the 87-base-pair reads and were therefore excluded. The study gave a list of over 150 TCR beta chains associated with cytomegalovirus. According to the authors, the approach could potentially be generalized to other disease states and immunological phenotypes. Several of the top co-occurrence clusters appeared to be linked to parvovirus B19, influenza, CMV and Epstein-Barr virus, according to a later analysis. Because HLA typing was missing for some donors at each locus, association tests included only the typed subset. The earlier analysis of 587 of the donors excluded around 17 rarely observed V segments, including chromosome 9 orphons, because counts were too low. Assigning TCR associations to individual alleles was difficult when HLA alleles, especially DR and DQ, strongly co-occurred. A further reported finding was that TCR beta sequences accurately predicted the HLA-A and HLA-B alleles for most subjects in the first cohort.

This sequence was found in a male donor in good health and CMV-seronegative. The specimen sequenced was PBMCs. The chain links TRBV6-1 with TRBJ2-7; tentative D gene TRBD1, with 6 bases matching. The CDR3 loop reads CASSEGRGPYEQYF. The DNA sequence follows: TGTGCCAGCAGTGAAGGCAGGGGACCCTACGAGCAGTACTTC.